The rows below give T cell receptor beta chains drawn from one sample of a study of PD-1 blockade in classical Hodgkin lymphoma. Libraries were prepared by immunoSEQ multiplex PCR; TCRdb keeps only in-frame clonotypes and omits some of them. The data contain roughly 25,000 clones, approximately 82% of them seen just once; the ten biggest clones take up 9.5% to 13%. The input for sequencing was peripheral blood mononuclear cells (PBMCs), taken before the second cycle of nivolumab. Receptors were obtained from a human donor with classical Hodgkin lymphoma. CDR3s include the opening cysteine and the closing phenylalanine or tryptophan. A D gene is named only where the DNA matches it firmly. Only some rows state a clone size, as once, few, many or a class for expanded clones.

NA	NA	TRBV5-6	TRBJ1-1	CASSLGGFEAFF	TGTGCCAGCAGCTTGGGGGGATTTGAAGCTTTCTTT
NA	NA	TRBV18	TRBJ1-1	CASSPGWQSSAEAFF	TGTGCCAGCTCACCAGGCTGGCAGAGTAGTGCTGAAGCTTTCTTT
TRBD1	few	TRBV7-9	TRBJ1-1	CASRGDRVFTEAFF	TGTGCCAGCAGGGGGGACAGGGTTTTCACTGAAGCTTTCTTT
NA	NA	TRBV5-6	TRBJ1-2	CASQSSYYGYTF	TGTGCCAGTCAGAGTTCCTACTATGGCTACACCTTC
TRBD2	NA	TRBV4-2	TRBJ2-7	CASSQERTRRYEQYF	TGTGCCAGCAGCCAAGAACGGACTAGGCGGTACGAGCAGTACTTC
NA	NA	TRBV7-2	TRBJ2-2	CASSLAGGRGELFF	TGTGCCAGCAGCTTAGCGGGGGGCAGGGGGGAGCTGTTTTTT
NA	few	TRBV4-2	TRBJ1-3	CASSPQVGSGNTIYF	TGTGCCAGCAGCCCTCAGGTGGGCTCTGGAAACACCATATATTTT
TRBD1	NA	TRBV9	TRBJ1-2	CASSEGAGYTF	TGTGCCAGCAGCGAGGGGGCGGGCTACACCTTC
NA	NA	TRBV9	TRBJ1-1	CASSPSRVNTEAFF	TGTGCCAGCAGCCCGTCTCGTGTGAACACTGAAGCTTTCTTT
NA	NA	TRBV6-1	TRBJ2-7	CASIGTGLYEQYF	TGTGCCAGCATCGGGACTGGCCTTTACGAGCAGTACTTC
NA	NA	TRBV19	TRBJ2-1	CASSSGVVNEQFF	TGTGCCAGTAGCTCGGGGGTTGTTAATGAGCAGTTCTTC
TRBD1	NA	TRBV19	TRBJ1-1	CASSMRKGQGARGNTEAFF	TGTGCCAGTAGTATGAGAAAAGGGCAGGGGGCGCGTGGGAACACTGAAGCTTTCTTT
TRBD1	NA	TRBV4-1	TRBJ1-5	CASSQALTGRNQPQHF	TGCGCCAGCAGCCAAGCCCTGACAGGGCGGAATCAGCCCCAGCATTTT
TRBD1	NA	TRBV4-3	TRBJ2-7	CASSQGWTGTYEQYF	TGCGCCAGCAGCCAAGGTTGGACAGGTACCTACGAGCAGTACTTC
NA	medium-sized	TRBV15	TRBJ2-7	CATSRGTDFYEQYF	TGTGCCACCAGCCGCGGGACGGATTTCTACGAGCAGTACTTC